This T cell receptor beta chain stems from a study of tissue T cells after allogeneic stem cell transplantation. Remarks on this clone: Its antigen is not known. Each gene name is a mouse one. The CDR3 goes on 1 residue after the read ends, and that part is filled in from the germline J gene.

Study conclusions and caveats: Few T cell clones were shared across patients, but motif clusters showed tissue-specific shared signatures. Blood and spleen captured only part of the tissue TCR repertoire.

Trimming pared 0 bases from V and 0 bases from J, leaving 6 bases between. Germline V lookup: CDR1 FNHDT, CDR2 SITEND (reference sequence). The CDR3 spans 14 residues. The time point denotes: mouse harvest day 7 after allogeneic transplant. Mouse grafts combined 10^7 T-cell-depleted bone marrow cells with 10^6 splenic CD5+ T cells. Profiled with immunoSEQ multiplex PCR; TCRdb holds only in-frame clones, not every one. Of about 3,000 clones detected, about three fifths appear once; the ten largest clones hold about 4.6%. Sequenced sample: gut tissue. The receptor's source is a female BALB/c mouse given C57BL/6 T cells with graft-versus-host disease after an allogeneic hematopoietic cell transplant. The chain carries TRBV19 and TRBJ1-1; no clear D. The sequenced CDR3 bases are TGTGCCAGCAGTATAGGGATTGCAAACACAGAAGTCTTC. This sequence encodes CASSIGIANTEVF. The entire CDR3 reads CASSIGIANTEVFF.